This T cell receptor (beta chain) came from a study of CD8 T cells in Susac syndrome (dated by TCRdb to between 2019 and 2020). With regard to the full study: The study used repertoire sequencing to test whether antigen drove CD8+ T cell activation and differentiation in Susac syndrome. The study compared CD8+ T cell repertoire clonality among roughly 12 healthy donors, around 14 Susac syndrome patients and 15 or so multiple sclerosis patients. Beyond this particular receptor, the publication reports: The number of individuals in the TCR sequencing and HLA analysis was recognized as being relatively small.

Peripheral blood CD8+ and CD4+ T cells from healthy donors, Susac syndrome patients and multiple sclerosis patients were profiled using high-throughput TCR beta sequencing. The healthy donors served as controls matched for age and sex. CD8+ TEMRA cells were enriched by FACS, while bulk CD8+ and CD4+ T cells were purified by magnetic negative isolation. Blood was drawn into EDTA tubes, processed within 24 hours, and PBMCs were isolated by density gradient centrifugation. PBMCs intended for TCR sequencing were frozen in liquid nitrogen and were later thawed in a 37 degrees C water bath. The sorted or isolated CD4+, CD8+ and CD8+ TEMRA cells reached a purity of at least 90%. As for this clonotype: Its antigen remains unidentified. Base qualities are missing; no much larger clone stands one base away.

RNA was extracted with the RNeasy kit and about 0.5 to 1 ug was reverse transcribed using random hexamers. TCR beta CDR3 regions were amplified with the immunoSEQ multiplex PCR assay covering 54 Vbeta and 13 Jbeta segments. To correct PCR amplification bias, a synthetic template baseline was used for both primer optimization and computational correction. The paper's data handling went like this. Reads were annotated to V, D and J genes according to IMGT and were analyzed with immunoSEQ Analyzer, with only productive sequences retained. Clonality was computed as one minus Shannon entropy normalized by log2 of the number of productive unique sequences. Public and private clones were assessed among the 100 most prevalent clones of each patient and control. Clones were defined as Susac-specific when absent from the healthy and MS cohorts, from about 970 published viral clones and from other ImmuneACCESS disease sequences. TCRdb took the public reads, trimmed them with fastp at Q25, ran MiXCR for clone calling and kept in-frame beta chains. Each entry is one CDR3 protein sequence, shown with its most common DNA and genes. The authors' filters were not applied to this entry. The sample table shows around 56,000 distinct CDR3 sequences, and over 85% are seen once. The top ten constitute nearly 0.2% of the sample.

The TCR was taken from a human donor in good health. The sample comprised CD8+ T cells from PBMCs.

The sequence in DNA is TGTGCCAGCAGTTACCAGATAGGGGCACCCCTCCACTTT. Translated, this gives CASSYQIGAPLHF. Recombination joined TRBV6-2 or TRBV6-3 with TRBJ1-6; the D gene is perhaps TRBD1, from 5 matching bases. V sheds 2 bases and J sheds 11 bases, leaving 10 bases between their ends. The CDR3 numbers 13 residues from cysteine through phenylalanine. Only CDR3 DNA remains: 39 bases, in frame from the first base. Taken from the germline V gene, the CDR1 and CDR2 loops are MNHEY and SVGEGT.